Detailed here is one T cell receptor (beta chain). As yet, its antigen is unknown. The data were obtained in a study of CD8+ T cells in alopecia areata. General observations from the study: Whereas mice showed it more clearly, TCR sharing across patients was murkier, possibly because of HLA.

RNA extraction was followed by reverse transcription into cDNA, which acted as the sequencing template. Sequenced by immunoSEQ multiplex PCR; TCRdb stores in-frame clones only, minus some. This table holds some 210,000 clones, approximately 61% found once. Specimen: CD4+ T cells sorted from blood, collected at week 0. The sequence derives from a human donor with alopecia areata.

The CDR3 loop is CATQPSGRPNYGYTF. CDR3 DNA sequence: TGTGCCACCCAACCCTCCGGGCGGCCTAACTATGGCTACACCTTC. The chain carries TRBV27 and TRBJ1-2, with D unresolved. V was shortened by 10 bases and J by 0 bases, with 18 bases between the two germline ends. CDR1 is MNHEY and CDR2 is SMNVEV in the germline V gene (reference sequence). CDR3 size: 15 residues.